This record concerns one T cell receptor (beta chain) sequence. The antigen is unknown. TCRdb keeps only in-frame clones here, not all; method: immunoSEQ multiplex PCR. The data hold 2 million to 2.5 million clones, with approximately 93% observed a single time. This sample stems from a study of shared clonotypes between healthy human individuals. Broader study findings: Sequencing of the sorted subsets was shown by rarefaction to be incomplete despite large depth.

This TCR was sampled from a man younger than 35 in good health. Some clones in this sample may be carry-over from other donors' samples. The sequencing input was naive CD4+ T cells from PBMCs. Specified subset: CD45RA+ positively selected.

The CDR3 coding sequence is TGCGCCAGCAGCCCCGGAATAGACTATGGCTACACCTTC. Translated: CASSPGIDYGYTF. The rearrangement uses TRBV10-1 and TRBJ1-2; D is unresolved. Trimming cost V 6 bases and J 3 bases, with 11 bases left between them. The CDR3 runs 13 residues. The germline V gene has CDR1 WNHNN and CDR2 SYGVQD (reference sequence).